This TCR beta chain was sequenced during a study of blood T cell repertoires in COVID-19. In the original processing: Reference gene primer amplification gave nucleated cell count estimates. This table comes from immunoSEQ multiplex PCR, and its TCRdb copy is limited to in-frame clones, with some not included. D and trimming come from the DNA, and the V and J calls and clone size come from that table. The sample consists of under 300,000 clones, around 87% of them appearing once. The Seattle site enrolled patients during active infection and followed them longitudinally. The receptor was derived from a woman aged 55-69 years with COVID-19, enrolled during active disease. Sample: peripheral blood.

The chain's CDR3 is CASKRQGAGETQYF. CDR3 DNA: TGTGCCAGCAAAAGACAGGGGGCCGGGGAGACCCAGTACTTC. The chain joins TRBV2 to TRBJ2-5, with 10 bases lining up with TRBD1. V dropped 7 bases and J dropped 5; count of bases not matched to a gene: 7. Germline V gives CDR1 SNHLY, CDR2 FYNNEI. The CDR3 consists of 14 residues.